A selection of T cell receptor beta chains follows, all from one sample in a study of T cells in Graves' hyperthyroidism and ophthalmopathy. TCRdb used MiXCR to reprocess the multiplex PCR reads, holding one entry per CDR3 protein. The data show hundreds of thousands of distinct CDR3 sequences, with around 22% seen just once and 10% to 12% held by the top ten. The specimen was blood. Every receptor here comes from a woman younger than 45 with Graves' ophthalmopathy. CDR3s include the opening cysteine and the closing phenylalanine or tryptophan. A D gene is named only where the DNA matches it firmly. Expanded clones are given a class, and other clones once, few, many or no size at all.

CDR3: CSGQDKNIQYF
DNA: TGCAGTGGACAGGACAAAAACATTCAGTACTTC
V: TRBV20-1
length: 11
J: TRBJ2-4
D: -
size: -

CDR3: CASSVGQVDGYTF
DNA: TGTGCCAGCAGCGTCGGACAGGTAGATGGCTACACCTTC
V: TRBV9
length: 13
J: TRBJ1-2
D: TRBD1
size: many

CDR3: CATFPSTGGNTEAFF
DNA: TGTGCCACCTTCCCCTCGACAGGGGGAAACACTGAAGCTTTCTTT
V: TRBV10-3
length: 15
J: TRBJ1-1
D: TRBD1
size: many

CDR3: CASSFETLGANVLTF
DNA: TGCGCCAGCAGCTTCGAGACCCTTGGGGCCAACGTCCTGACTTTC
V: TRBV5-1
length: 15
J: TRBJ2-6
D: -
size: many

CDR3: CASSVAVTPNTGELFF
DNA: TGTGCCAGCAGCGTAGCGGTGACACCGAACACCGGGGAGCTGTTTTTT
V: TRBV9
length: 16
J: TRBJ2-2
D: -
size: -

CDR3: CASSYSQMRGGQRQPQPF
DNA: TGTGCTAGCAGTTACTCCCAAATGAGGGGGGGGCAACGTCAGCCCCAGCCTTTT
V: TRBV6-2/TRBV6-3
length: 18
J: TRBJ1-5
D: -
size: few

CDR3: CASRTGTGYEQYF
DNA: TGTGCCAGTAGAACAGGTACAGGCTACGAGCAGTACTTC
V: TRBV12-3/TRBV12-4
length: 13
J: TRBJ2-7
D: -
size: many

CDR3: CASSPLVGEQYF
DNA: TGTGCCAGCAGTCCACTGGTAGGGGAGCAGTACTTC
V: TRBV28
length: 12
J: TRBJ2-7
D: -
size: -

CDR3: CASSSWTAASNEQYF
DNA: TGTGCCAGCAGTTCATGGACGGCCGCCTCCAATGAGCAGTACTTC
V: TRBV7-2
length: 15
J: TRBJ2-7
D: -
size: -

CDR3: CASSLEAGLDEQYF
DNA: TGTGCCAGCAGCTTAGAGGCGGGACTAGACGAGCAGTACTTC
V: TRBV7-6
length: 14
J: TRBJ2-7
D: TRBD2
size: -

CDR3: CASRTANYGYTF
DNA: TGTGCCAGTAGGACAGCTAACTATGGCTACACCTTC
V: TRBV19
length: 12
J: TRBJ1-2
D: -
size: many

CDR3: CASSWGRTEAFF
DNA: TGTGCCAGCAGTTGGGGTAGGACTGAAGCTTTCTTT
V: TRBV12-3/TRBV12-4
length: 12
J: TRBJ1-1
D: -
size: many

CDR3: CASSLVIRSWGKETQYF
DNA: TGTGCCAGCAGCTTAGTGATCCGGTCGTGGGGAAAAGAGACCCAGTACTTC
V: TRBV11-2
length: 17
J: TRBJ2-5
D: -
size: -

CDR3: CASSPSYGNTEAFF
DNA: TGTGCCAGCAGCCCTTCGTATGGGAACACTGAAGCTTTCTTT
V: TRBV7-2
length: 14
J: TRBJ1-1
D: -
size: few

CDR3: CASSHSTGRGQLKRFF
DNA: TGTGCCAGCAGTCACTCGACGGGTCGGGGACAGCTTAAACGGTTCTTC
V: TRBV6-2/TRBV6-3
length: 16
J: TRBJ2-1
D: TRBD1
size: -

CDR3: CASRGLTGGDEQYF
DNA: TGTGCCAGCAGGGGCCTGACAGGGGGGGACGAGCAGTACTTC
V: TRBV6-1
length: 14
J: TRBJ2-7
D: TRBD1
size: few

CDR3: CASSHSTGEWDTEAFF
DNA: TGCGCCAGCAGCCACTCGACAGGGGAATGGGACACTGAAGCTTTCTTT
V: TRBV4-1
length: 16
J: TRBJ1-1
D: TRBD1
size: -

CDR3: CASSLTGVDTYEQYF
DNA: TGTGCCAGCAGTTTGACAGGGGTCGATACCTACGAGCAGTACTTC
V: TRBV12-3/TRBV12-4
length: 15
J: TRBJ2-7
D: TRBD1
size: many

CDR3: CASSGPGVETQYF
DNA: TGCGCCAGCAGCGGCCCGGGGGTGGAGACCCAGTACTTC
V: TRBV4-1
length: 13
J: TRBJ2-5
D: -
size: many

CDR3: CASSQEGAGTRVEAFF
DNA: TGTGCCAGCAGCCAAGAGGGGGCGGGTACGAGGGTCGAAGCTTTCTTT
V: TRBV4-2
length: 16
J: TRBJ1-1
D: -
size: once

CDR3: CASGYNTGNYGYTF
DNA: TGTGCCAGCGGTTACAACACAGGGAACTATGGCTACACCTTC
V: TRBV6-5
length: 14
J: TRBJ1-2
D: -
size: few

CDR3: CASSYSGQRDYGYTF
DNA: TGTGCCAGCAGTTACTCTGGACAGCGCGACTATGGCTACACCTTC
V: TRBV6-5
length: 15
J: TRBJ1-2
D: -
size: many

CDR3: CASSPPGGYGELFF
DNA: TGTGCCAGCAGCCCACCCGGGGGGTACGGGGAGCTGTTTTTT
V: TRBV9
length: 14
J: TRBJ2-2
D: TRBD2
size: -

CDR3: CASSQDNDQPQHF
DNA: TGTGCCAGCAGTCAGGATAACGATCAGCCCCAGCATTTT
V: TRBV12-3/TRBV12-4
length: 13
J: TRBJ1-5
D: -
size: -

CDR3: CSPLNWGGKNIQYF
DNA: TGCAGTCCCCTAAACTGGGGCGGAAAAAACATTCAGTACTTC
V: TRBV20-1
length: 14
J: TRBJ2-4
D: -
size: -